The source of this T cell receptor (beta chain) is a study of shared clonotypes between healthy human individuals. The germline V gene has CDR1 GTSNPN and CDR2 SVGIG (reference sequence). The V end lost 4 bases, the J end lost 7 bases, and 10 bases lay between the germline ends. This CDR3 is built from 12 residues. Caucasian adults residing in Nashville, Tennessee made up all the donors. The genomic DNA of each subset was split evenly across several immunoSEQ plates. Unsorted PBMC DNA was sequenced on ten immunoSEQ deep assay plates. The protocol was immunoSEQ multiplex PCR, while the TCRdb copy is restricted to in-frame clones and leaves out a portion. The sample consists of about 460,000 clones, around 77% of them appearing once. This clone appeared a single time.

The receptor comes from a woman between 40 and 50 years old in good health. Some clones in this sample may be carry-over from other donors' samples. The chain couples TRBV30 to TRBJ2-2; the D gene is possibly TRBD2 (5 bases). The material sequenced was PBMCs. The CDR3 region has the DNA TGTGCCTGGATTTCCGGGATCGGGGAGCTGTTTTTT. It is translated as CAWISGIGELFF.